The rows below give T cell receptor beta chains drawn from one sample of a study of T-cell memory formation after mild COVID-19. TCRdb analysed the 5' RACE reads with MiXCR anew, one entry per CDR3 protein. Of more than 350,000 distinct CDR3 sequences in the sample, around a fifth were seen once. Sequenced: PBMCs or a T cell subset sorted from them (not recorded which). The receptors were sampled from an adult woman who had mild COVID-19 (a few samples of this study predate the infection). Cell type and time point are not known. The CDR3 runs from the conserved cysteine through the conserved F or W. The D gene is left open where the match is weak. The size entry is marked missing in some rows and otherwise reads once, few, many or a size class.

v_gene	abundance	d_gene	j_gene	CDR3nt	CDR3aa
TRBV29-1	NA	TRBD1	TRBJ2-7	TGCAGCGTTGAACTAACTTCCGGGCCCCAACCGGGACAGGGGATTTACGAGCAGTACTTC	CSVELTSGPQPGQGIYEQYF
TRBV5-6	NA	TRBD1	TRBJ2-7	TGTGCCAGCACCGATCCTCAGGGGGCGAGGAACGAGCAGTACTTC	CASTDPQGARNEQYF
TRBV7-2	NA	TRBD2	TRBJ2-1	TGTGCCAGCAGTGATAGCGGGAGGGCCGGCAATGAGCAGTTCTTC	CASSDSGRAGNEQFF
TRBV20-1	NA	NA	TRBJ2-5	TGCAGTGCCGGGTGGGGCGGAGACCAAGAGACCCAGTACTTC	CSAGWGGDQETQYF
TRBV2	few	NA	TRBJ1-2	TGTGCCAGCATAAGGGAGCTGCTAGCTAACTATGGCTACACCTTC	CASIRELLANYGYTF
TRBV27	few	TRBD2	TRBJ2-7	TGTGCCAGCGCACTAGCGGGAGCATCCTACGAGCAGTACTTC	CASALAGASYEQYF
TRBV12-3/TRBV12-4	few	TRBD2	TRBJ2-7	TGTGCCAGCAGTTCCGCGGGGCTAGCGGGAGGCAAGCAGTACTTC	CASSSAGLAGGKQYF
TRBV7-6	NA	TRBD2	TRBJ2-7	TGTGCCAGCAGCCCCAACGGACTAGCGGGAGGTTTTAGGATCTACGAGCAGTACTTC	CASSPNGLAGGFRIYEQYF
TRBV30	few	TRBD1	TRBJ1-1	TGTGCCTGGGGGGGACAGGGCCGGACTGAAGCTTTCTTT	CAWGGQGRTEAFF
TRBV5-1	NA	TRBD2	TRBJ2-5	TGCGCCAGTGACCGTGGGGGAGGGGTACAAGAGACCCAGTACTTC	CASDRGGGVQETQYF
TRBV6-2/TRBV6-3	few	NA	TRBJ1-2	TGTGCCAGCAGTTACGCAGGGGCAGAGATGGACTATGGCTACACCTTC	CASSYAGAEMDYGYTF
TRBV6-5	few	TRBD2	TRBJ2-1	TGTGCCAGCAGCAAAAGCGGGAGCTCCTACAATGAGCAGTTCTTC	CASSKSGSSYNEQFF
TRBV5-1	NA	TRBD1	TRBJ2-6	TGCGCCAGCAGCTTGGTTGGTTCCTACCGGGACAGCATTCGGTCTGGGGCCAACGTCCTGACTTTC	CASSLVGSYRDSIRSGANVLTF
TRBV24-1	NA	NA	TRBJ2-3	TGTGCCACCAGTGATTTGCCTAGCACAGATACGCAGTATTTT	CATSDLPSTDTQYF
TRBV20-1	few	NA	TRBJ2-1	TGCAGTGTCTCCCGGGGGGCCCCGGGGAATGAGCAGTTCTTC	CSVSRGAPGNEQFF
TRBV6-1	few	NA	TRBJ1-2	TGTGCCAGCAAGGGAGCGGGCGAATCTAACTATGGCTACACCTTC	CASKGAGESNYGYTF
TRBV20-1	few	NA	TRBJ2-3	TGCAGTGCTACTACACCCGTGGCGCAGTATTTT	CSATTPVAQYF
TRBV5-4	few	TRBD2	TRBJ2-1	TGTGCCAGCAGTTCGGCTAGCGGGACCAATGAGCAGTTCTTC	CASSSASGTNEQFF
TRBV7-9	NA	NA	TRBJ1-1	TGTGCCAGCAGCCCCCGGTGGGGAGTGGACACTGAAGCTTTCTTT	CASSPRWGVDTEAFF
TRBV12-3/TRBV12-4	NA	NA	TRBJ2-6	TGTGCCAGCGGTTTGAGGGTTTGGGTGGAGGCCAACGTCCTGACTTTC	CASGLRVWVEANVLTF
TRBV29-1	NA	NA	TRBJ1-2	TGCAGCGTTGATGACGGGACGGCGGGGTATGGCTACACCTTC	CSVDDGTAGYGYTF
TRBV11-1	NA	NA	TRBJ2-3	TGTGCCAGCAGCCCTGGGTCAAATACGGGCACAGATACGCAGTATTTT	CASSPGSNTGTDTQYF
TRBV12-3/TRBV12-4	few	TRBD2	TRBJ2-3	TGTGCCAGCAGGCTTAGCGGGGGGGCCAGCGATACGCAGTATTTT	CASRLSGGASDTQYF
TRBV11-3	NA	TRBD2	TRBJ2-1	TGTGCCAGCAGCAAACTAGCGCGACCCAATGAGCAGTTCTTC	CASSKLARPNEQFF
TRBV9	few	TRBD2	TRBJ2-5	TGTGCCAGCAGCGTTGGAGCTAGCGGTCAAGAGACCCAGTACTTC	CASSVGASGQETQYF
TRBV4-1	few	NA	TRBJ2-7	TGCGCCAGCAGCCCACTAGAGAGTTCCTACGAGCAGTACTTC	CASSPLESSYEQYF
TRBV18	few	NA	TRBJ2-3	TGTGCCAGCTCACCGGGGCCAACCCCTAGCACAGATACGCAGTATTTT	CASSPGPTPSTDTQYF
TRBV7-3	few	TRBD2	TRBJ2-1	TGTGCCAGCAGCTTACTAGCGGGAGGGCCGGCCTACAATGAGCAGTTCTTC	CASSLLAGGPAYNEQFF
TRBV4-2	NA	NA	TRBJ2-1	TGTGCCAGCAGCCAAGAGGGGCGCCCTCCCCGTAGTGAGCAGTTCTTC	CASSQEGRPPRSEQFF
TRBV7-3	NA	NA	TRBJ2-5	TGTGCCAGCAGCTTAGGTCTCGTGGGAAACCAAGAGACCCAGTACTTC	CASSLGLVGNQETQYF
TRBV12-3/TRBV12-4	NA	NA	TRBJ1-2	TGTGCCAGCAGCACAGGGTCCAACTATGGCTACACCTTC	CASSTGSNYGYTF
TRBV5-1	few	NA	TRBJ2-5	TGCGCCAGCAGCTTGGGCTCGGGTTCGGGGCAAGAGACCCAGTACTTC	CASSLGSGSGQETQYF
TRBV19	NA	TRBD2	TRBJ2-7	TGTGCCAGTAGCTGGGAAGCGGGGGGTTCCTACGAGCAGTACTTC	CASSWEAGGSYEQYF
TRBV20-1	NA	NA	TRBJ2-7	TGCAGTGCCTCCTTAGGGAACAGGGCGAGCTCCTACGAGCAGTACTTC	CSASLGNRASSYEQYF
TRBV30	NA	NA	TRBJ2-3	TGTGCCTGGATTGGGGGTTTGGCAGATACGCAGTATTTT	CAWIGGLADTQYF
TRBV6-5	NA	NA	TRBJ1-2	TGTGCCAGCAGTTACTCGACGGATAACTATGGCTACACCTTC	CASSYSTDNYGYTF
TRBV5-1	NA	TRBD1	TRBJ2-5	TGCGCCAGCAGCTTGGCGGACAGGGGGCAAGAGACCCAGTACTTC	CASSLADRGQETQYF
TRBV7-2	NA	NA	TRBJ2-7	TGTGCCAGCAGCGACCCGGGACGGTCCTACGAGCAGTACTTC	CASSDPGRSYEQYF
TRBV7-2	NA	TRBD2	TRBJ2-2	TGTGCCAGCAGCTTTTGGGGACTAGCGAACACCGGGGAGCTGTTTTTT	CASSFWGLANTGELFF
TRBV5-1	NA	NA	TRBJ1-6	TGCGCCAGCAGCTCGGACGGGAATTCACCCCTCCACTTT	CASSSDGNSPLHF
TRBV7-9	many	NA	TRBJ2-7	TGCGCCAGCAGCTTGGGTAGGGGTTCCTACGAGCAGTACTTC	CASSLGRGSYEQYF
TRBV29-1	few	TRBD2	TRBJ2-7	TGCAGCGTTGGGGGGGGTGAGGCCGCGTCCTACGAGCAGTACTTC	CSVGGGEAASYEQYF